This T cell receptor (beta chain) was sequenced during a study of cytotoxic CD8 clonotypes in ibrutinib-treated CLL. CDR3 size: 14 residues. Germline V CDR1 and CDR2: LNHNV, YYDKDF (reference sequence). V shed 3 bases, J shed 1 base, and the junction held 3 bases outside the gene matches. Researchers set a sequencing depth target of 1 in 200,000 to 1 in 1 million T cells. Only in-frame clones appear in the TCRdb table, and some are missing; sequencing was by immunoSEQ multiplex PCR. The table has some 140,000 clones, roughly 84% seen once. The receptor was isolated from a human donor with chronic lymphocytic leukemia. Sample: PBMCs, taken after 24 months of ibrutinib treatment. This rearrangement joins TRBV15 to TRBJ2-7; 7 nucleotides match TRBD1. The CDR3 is CATSRTGQSYEQYF. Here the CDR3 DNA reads TGTGCCACCAGCAGGACGGGACAGTCCTACGAGCAGTACTTC.